This is a list of T cell receptor beta chains from one sample in a study of blood T cells in healthy people across ages. TCRdb reprocessed the 5' RACE reads with MiXCR, giving one entry per CDR3 protein. The sample yields about 380,000 distinct CDR3 sequences, roughly half seen once. Sequences were obtained from blood. Source of these receptors: a man between 60 and 70 years old in good health. Both conserved end residues are part of each CDR3. A D gene is named only where the DNA matches it firmly. Size is omitted from some rows. Given values are once, few, many or a class for expanded clones.

>-|-|TRBJ2-7|TRBV10-3|12
TGTGCCATCAGTGAGCAGCGGATGGAGCAGTACTTC
CAISEQRMEQYF
>TRBD1|-|TRBJ2-6|TRBV18|17
TGTGCCAGCTCAACACGGACAGGGGGGCCTGGGGCCAACGTCCTGACTTTC
CASSTRTGGPGANVLTF
>-|once|TRBJ2-7|TRBV29-1|15
TGCAACGTTGAAAGGATCTCCGACAGGTCCTACGAGCAGTACTTC
CNVERISDRSYEQYF
>-|-|TRBJ1-6|TRBV4-1|15
TGCGCCAGCAGCCAAAGGGAGGATGGGGATTCACCCCTCCACTTT
CASSQREDGDSPLHF
>-|few|TRBJ1-5|TRBV6-1|12
TGTGCCAGCAGTGAACTAGATCAGCCCCAGCATTTT
CASSELDQPQHF
>-|-|TRBJ2-7|TRBV12-3/TRBV12-4|14
TGTGCCAGCAGGTACAGCGGGTTTACCTACGAGCAGTACTTC
CASRYSGFTYEQYF
>TRBD2|-|TRBJ2-1|TRBV20-1|15
TGCAGTGCTAGAGATCAAGCGGGAGTCGTGAATGAGCAGTTCTTC
CSARDQAGVVNEQFF
>-|-|TRBJ2-3|TRBV7-6|14
TGTGCCAGCAGCCCTAAGCGGGGCACAGATACGCAGTATTTT
CASSPKRGTDTQYF
>-|-|TRBJ2-5|TRBV20-1|14
TGCAGTGCTCCCTCCCGGCCTCGCCAAGAGACCCAGTACTTC
CSAPSRPRQETQYF
>-|-|TRBJ2-3|TRBV2|13
TGTGCCAGCAGCCGCTGGCCGTCAAATACGCAGTATTTT
CASSRWPSNTQYF
>TRBD1|-|TRBJ2-5|TRBV6-1|13
TGTGCCAGCAGGACCAGGGGGTTAGAGACCCAGTACTTC
CASRTRGLETQYF
>-|-|TRBJ2-5|TRBV12-3/TRBV12-4|14
TGTGCCAGCAGTTTCGGGACAGCTCGGGAGACCCGGTACTTC
CASSFGTARETRYF
>-|once|TRBJ2-7|TRBV11-3|14
TGTGCCAGCAGCGCTAGCAGGGGAACCTACGAGCAGTACTTC
CASSASRGTYEQYF
>TRBD1|-|TRBJ1-2|TRBV5-1|15
TGCGCCAGCAGCTCGGGACAGGGGATGACGTATGACTACACCTTC
CASSSGQGMTYDYTF
>TRBD2|-|TRBJ2-3|TRBV29-1|14
TGCAGCGCCGGGGCTAGCGGGAGGGCAGATACGCAGTATTTT
CSAGASGRADTQYF
>-|few|TRBJ2-5|TRBV7-2|14
TGTGCCAGCAGCTTACGCGGGGGCGGGGAGACCCAGTACTTC
CASSLRGGGETQYF
>-|-|TRBJ2-5|TRBV9|14
TGTGCCAGCAGCGTATCCAGCGCCCAAGAGACCCAGTACTTC
CASSVSSAQETQYF
>-|-|TRBJ2-5|TRBV7-9|14
TGTGCCAGCAGCTCCGGGGGGACAACAGAGACCCAGTACTTC
CASSSGGTTETQYF
>TRBD2|-|TRBJ2-1|TRBV20-1|14
TGCAGTGCGCGACTAGCGGGGGGGCAGGGTGAGCAGTTCTTC
CSARLAGGQGEQFF
>-|-|TRBJ1-2|TRBV20-1|13
TGCAGTGCCAAGGAGACCACTAACTATGGCTACACCTTC
CSAKETTNYGYTF
>-|-|TRBJ1-6|TRBV12-3/TRBV12-4|15
TGTGCCAGCACCCCGTATCCGGGGACGGGTTCACCCCTCCACTTT
CASTPYPGTGSPLHF
>-|-|TRBJ2-5|TRBV6-2/TRBV6-3|12
TGTGCCAGCAGTACTAGAGTTGAGACCCAGTACTTC
CASSTRVETQYF
>-|-|TRBJ2-7|TRBV20-1|11
TGCAGTGCTAGAGATGTAGCCGAGCAGTACTTC
CSARDVAEQYF
>-|-|TRBJ1-2|TRBV12-3/TRBV12-4|14
TGTGCCAGCAGTTCGGCCGTTCGAACTAACGGCTACACCTTC
CASSSAVRTNGYTF
>-|once|TRBJ2-3|TRBV12-3/TRBV12-4|14
TGTGCCAGCAGTTTAAGTAGACGCACAGATACGCAGTATTTT
CASSLSRRTDTQYF